This paragraph reports one TCR beta chain. The target antigen is unknown. This CDR3 spans 12 amino acids. The junction had 7 bases not matched to a gene; V was cut back by 11 bases and J by 3 bases. The germline V gene has CDR1 SNHLY and CDR2 FYNNEI. The authors distributed each subset's genomic DNA evenly over several immunoSEQ plates. Sorted-subset replicate PCR reactions were performed with about 190 ng DNA, corresponding to roughly 27,000 T cell genomes. Clones were read by immunoSEQ multiplex PCR, and TCRdb kept only the in-frame ones, dropping some. The sample contains hundreds of thousands of clones, 85% to 95% of which appear only once. This sample is part of a study of shared clonotypes between healthy human individuals. Cells designated naive CD8 were CD45RO-negative and were positively selected for CCR7, with terminally differentiated effector memory CD45RA+ cells excluded. Study observations and caveats: Memory subsets had estimated richness that was generally smaller than that of naive subsets.

The sequence was obtained from a woman aged 30 to 39 in good health. The source material was naive CD8+ T cells sorted from blood. This chain uses TRBV2 with TRBJ2-7, with 7 bases fitting TRBD1. CDR3 DNA sequence: TGTGCCGAAGGGGACAGCAGCTACGAGCAGTACTTC. This sequence encodes CAEGDSSYEQYF. Supplemented by reference TRBV2 and TRBJ2-7, the full variable domain reads EPEVTQTPSHQVTQMGQEVILRCVPISNHLYFYWYRQILGQKVEFLVSFYNNEISEKSEIFDDQFSVERPDGSNFTLKIRSTKLEDSAMYFCAEGDSSYEQYFGPGTRLTVT.